In this sample, the clone carrying this T cell receptor (beta chain) turned up many times. Its antigen is unidentified. There were TCR beta CDR3 regions amplified from RNA transcripts. HTBI primers were employed in a first-round RT-PCR of the TCR CDR3. MiXCR, applied by TCRdb to the multiplex PCR reads, yields one record per CDR3 protein. The top ten hold about a third of the sample, which has around 250,000 distinct CDR3 sequences, approximately 25% seen once. The CDR3 is 14 residues long. Germline V CDR1 and CDR2: KGHDR, SFDVKD. V was cut by 9 bases and J by 5 bases, with 18 bases left in between. The record originates from a study of T cells in Graves' hyperthyroidism and ophthalmopathy. The study, taken as a whole, reports: Also found in blood were most expanded thyroid clonotypes above 0.001. Model predictions of ophthalmopathy came a median around 6.5 months before onset.

Lactation, pregnancy, other autoimmune disease or uncontrolled infection led to exclusion of patients. Sequencing input: blood. The TCR was taken from a middle-aged woman with Graves' ophthalmopathy. V and J are TRBV24-1 and TRBJ2-5; the D is unclear. The CDR3: CATSARRGPETQYF. The CDR3, as DNA: TGTGCCACCTCAGCGCGTCGAGGTCCGGAGACCCAGTACTTC.